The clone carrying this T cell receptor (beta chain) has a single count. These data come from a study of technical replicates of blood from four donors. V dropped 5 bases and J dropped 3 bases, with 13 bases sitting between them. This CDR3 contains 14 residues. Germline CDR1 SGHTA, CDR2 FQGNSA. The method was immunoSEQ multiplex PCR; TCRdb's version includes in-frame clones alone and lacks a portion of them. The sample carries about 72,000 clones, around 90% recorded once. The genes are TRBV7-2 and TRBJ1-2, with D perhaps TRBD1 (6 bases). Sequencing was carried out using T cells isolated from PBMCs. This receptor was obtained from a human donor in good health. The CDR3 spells CASSRDRKDYGYTF. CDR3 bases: TGTGCCAGCAGCCGAGACAGGAAGGACTATGGCTACACCTTC. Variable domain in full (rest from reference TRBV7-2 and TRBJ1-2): GAGVSQSPSNKVTEKGKDVELRCDPISGHTALYWYRQSLGQGLEFLIYFQGNSAPDKSGLPSDRFSAERTGGSVSTLTIQRTQQEDSAVYLCASSRDRKDYGYTFGSGTRLTVV.